This TCR beta chain was found in a study of blood T cell repertoires in COVID-19. Study-level background: Acute and convalescent COVID-19 specimens originated in the United States, Italy and Spain. From T cells, B-cell-depleted T cells, or PBMCs came the material, which was cDNA or gDNA.

In the study's own analysis: For nucleated cells, counts were estimated from reference gene primer amplification. Some clones are missing from TCRdb's copy, which holds only in-frame ones; the method was immunoSEQ multiplex PCR. V, J and clone size were drawn from that table, and D and trimming were deduced from the DNA. The sample contains 300,000 to 350,000 clones, 87% of which appear only once. Looked up from germline, CDR1 is LNHDA and CDR2 is SQIVND (reference sequence). This CDR3 is built from 16 residues. Recruited during active infection, patients (from Seattle) were subsequently followed longitudinally. Regarding this clone: The junction differs from germline at one of its ends, possibly a read error.

The specimen sequenced was peripheral blood. This rearrangement joins TRBV19 to TRBJ1-5, with 8 bases aligning to TRBD1. The receptor was isolated from a man aged 30-40 years with COVID-19, enrolled during active disease. The CDR3 region is CASSPFPSGGNQPQHF. The CDR3 nucleotides are TGTGCCAGTAGTCCTTTTCCTTCAGGGGGCAACCAGCCCCAGCATTTT.